Here is one TCR beta chain with its context. The sample originates from a study of blood T cell repertoires in COVID-19. About the research overall: Collection of acute and convalescent COVID-19 samples took place in the United States, Italy and Spain. PBMCs, B-cell-depleted T cells, or T cells provided the cDNA or gDNA that made up the material.

How the authors handled the data: Nucleated cell number was recorded as an estimate derived from reference gene primer amplification. Sequencing was performed with immunoSEQ multiplex PCR; in TCRdb, only in-frame clones are kept and a portion is missing. V and J calls and clone size are those listed in that table; D and trimming were worked out from the DNA. The sample holds roughly 270,000 clones, roughly 86% seen once. Germline CDR1 and CDR2: SGHTA and FQGNSA. This CDR3 has 16 amino acids. V shed 5 bases, J shed 10 bases, and the junction held 14 bases outside the gene matches. The sequencing input was peripheral blood. The rearrangement joins TRBV7-2 to TRBJ2-1; 10 positions match TRBD1. The origin of this receptor is a man in his late teens or twenties with active or convalescent COVID-19. CDR3 amino acids: CASSQLRRTGGGEQFF. For the CDR3, the DNA is TGTGCCAGCAGCCAACTACGACGGACAGGGGGAGGAGAGCAGTTCTTC.